This T cell receptor beta chain was sequenced during a study of OX40 agonist ivuxolimab in advanced cancers. Germline V lookup: CDR1 SEHNR, CDR2 FQNEAQ (reference sequence). V lost 0 bases and J 5 bases, leaving 16 bases between the germline ends. The CDR3 consists of 17 residues. Details on this clone: Its antigen is not known.

The protocol was immunoSEQ multiplex PCR, while the TCRdb copy is restricted to in-frame clones and leaves out a portion. The sample yields 55,000 to 75,000 clones, roughly 86% seen once. Points from the study as a whole: In the 0.1-3.0 mg/kg groups, partial responders showed among the lowest expansion.

This chain uses TRBV7-9 with TRBJ2-2; weak D call: TRBD1 (6 bases). The material sequenced was CD4+ or CD8+ T cells sorted from blood, taken in a trial of the OX40 agonist ivuxolimab. The TCR was taken from an adult with an advanced solid tumor such as melanoma, head and neck, liver or kidney cancer. This CDR3 is CASSLAGAGRSTGELFF. CDR3 in DNA: TGTGCCAGCAGCTTAGCGGGGGCAGGGAGAAGTACCGGGGAGCTGTTTTTT.